This T cell receptor (beta chain) was retrieved from a study of blood T cell repertoires in COVID-19. Overall study: Sites in the United States, Italy and Spain provided acute and convalescent COVID-19 samples. PBMCs, B-cell-depleted T cells, or T cells provided the cDNA or gDNA that made up the material.

TCRdb's table, derived via immunoSEQ multiplex PCR, lists solely in-frame clones and lacks some. This sample carries around 370,000 clones, about 88% of them seen once, and the ten largest clones take 7.3%. Germline V gene data show CDR1 as MNHEY and CDR2 as SMNVEV (reference sequence). The CDR3 contains 15 residues. V shed 5 bases, J shed 6 bases, and the junction held 7 bases outside the gene matches. The sample holds one count of this clone. Seattle patients were enrolled while actively infected and followed longitudinally. This sequence originates from a woman in her seventies with COVID-19, enrolled during active disease. Material for sequencing was peripheral blood. V is TRBV27 and J is TRBJ2-7; 13 nucleotides agree with TRBD2. In DNA, the CDR3 is TGTGCCAGCAGTGACGGACTAGCGGGGGTAAGCGAGCAGTACTTC. Its protein product is CASSDGLAGVSEQYF.